This TCR beta chain was observed in a study of blood T cell repertoires in COVID-19. As for the study in general: The United States, Italy and Spain supplied acute and convalescent COVID-19 samples.

Germline V CDR1 and CDR2: SGDLS, YYNGEE. The CDR3 covers 17 residues. The V segment lost 0 bases and the J segment 0 bases; nucleotides outside the gene matches: 5. The method was immunoSEQ multiplex PCR; TCRdb's version includes in-frame clones alone and lacks a portion of them. The sample yields 140,000 to 150,000 clones, 84% seen once. V usage is TRBV9 and J usage is TRBJ1-4; TRBD1 agrees at 7 bases. The origin of this receptor is a woman aged 45-65 years with acute COVID-19. The sequenced sample was PBMCs or T cells enriched from blood (not recorded which). DNA for the CDR3: TGTGCCAGCAGCGTAGGCAGGGGGAGCTCAACTAATGAAAAACTGTTTTTT. This gives the protein CASSVGRGSSTNEKLFF. Combining the CDR3 with reference TRBV9 and TRBJ1-4 gives the whole variable domain DSGVTQTPKHLITATGQRVTLRCSPRSGDLSVYWYQQSLDQGLQFLIQYYNGEERAKGNILERFSAQQFPDLHSELNLSSLELGDSALYFCASSVGRGSSTNEKLFFGSGTQLSVL.